These 19 T cell receptor beta chains were all obtained from the same sample, sequenced in a study of T cells in placental villitis. Study findings and constraints: Villitis of unknown etiology placentae had higher clonality than controls, median approximately 0.05 versus 0.006.

For these receptors, no antigen is known. The libraries were made with immunoSEQ v4. The repertoire was sequenced with immunoSEQ multiplex PCR; TCRdb's copy has only in-frame clones and lacks some. The sample lists 1,500 or so clones, around four fifths occurring once. Sequenced input: placental tissue containing maternal and fetal cells. The receptors here all came from a human patient with villitis of unknown etiology; the placental T cells may come from both mother and fetus.

The V call is TRBV6-4, the J call TRBJ2-7; 7 nucleotides line up with TRBD1. The CDR3 is 13 residues long. V lost 4 bases and J lost 6; bases outside the gene matches: 6. Germline V gene data show CDR1 as MRHNA and CDR2 as SNTAGT. CDR3 protein: CASSAETGTEQYF. CDR3 DNA sequence: TGTGCCAGCAGTGCGGAGACAGGGACCGAGCAGTACTTC.

The chain joins TRBV14 to TRBJ1-3, with a weak D call TRBD1 (5 bases). This CDR3 has 15 amino acids. CDR1 SGHDN and CDR2 FVKESK come from the germline V gene. The V end was cut by 4 bases, the J end by 0 bases, with 10 bases between. The CDR3 loop reads CASSPPRVSGNTIYF. The CDR3 nucleotides read TGTGCCAGCAGCCCCCCCAGGGTCTCTGGAAACACCATATATTTT.

This rearrangement joins TRBV21-1 to TRBJ1-5; the tabulated D call, TRBD1, remains unverified against the DNA. TRBV21-1 has pseudogene status. The CDR3 loop spans 15 amino acids. CDR3 DNA sequence: TGTGCCAGCAGCAAAACAGGGGGTAACAATCAGCCCCAGCATTTT. Translation gives CASSKTGGNNQPQHF.

The J gene is TRBJ2-2, the V gene TRBV19; no clear D. Germline assignment: CDR1 LNHDA and CDR2 SQIVND (reference sequence). The CDR3 has 15 residues. The germline V and J ends were trimmed by 7 bases and 0 bases, with 12 bases remaining between them. CDR3 nucleotide sequence: TGTGCCAGTACCGACCCTGCCTCGAACACCGGGGAGCTGTTTTTT. This sequence encodes CASTDPASNTGELFF.

J is TRBJ2-1 and V is TRBV7-9; unclear D gene. The CDR3 covers 14 residues. CDR1 is SEHNR, CDR2 FQNEAQ, per germline (reference sequence). Trimming stripped 5 bases from V and 5 bases from J, with 13 bases between. This CDR3 reads CASSAVRADNEQFF. The CDR3 DNA reads as TGTGCCAGCAGCGCCGTTCGCGCTGACAATGAGCAGTTCTTC.

The chain combines TRBV28 with TRBJ1-4; D gene unclear. The CDR3 has 14 amino acids. The V gene's germline CDR1 is MDHEN and CDR2 SYDVKM. Between the trimmed V and J ends, which lost 2 bases and 8 bases, there was a span of 12 bases. The CDR3 region has the DNA TGTGCCAGCAGTTTACGTAACTACGGGGAAAAACTGTTTTTT. Protein: CASSLRNYGEKLFF. Together with reference TRBV28 and TRBJ1-4, the CDR3 gives the full variable domain: DVKVTQSSRYLVKRTGEKVFLECVQDMDHENMFWYRQDPGLGLRLIYFSYDVKMKEKGDIPEGYSVSREKKERFSLILESASTNQTSMYLCASSLRNYGEKLFFGSGTQLSVL.

The V gene is TRBV4-1, the J gene TRBJ2-1, with a weak D call TRBD1 (5 bases). The ends were cut back, 4 bases at V and 7 bases at J, with 11 bases in the middle. In germline, CDR1 is MGHRA, CDR2 YSYEKL. There are 13 residues in the CDR3. The CDR3 here is CASSLAGLNEQFF. In DNA form, the CDR3 reads TGCGCCAGCAGCCTGGCAGGGTTAAATGAGCAGTTCTTC.

The chain has TRBV5-1 and TRBJ2-7, with D perhaps matching TRBD2 (5 bases). V was shortened by 4 bases and J by 2 bases, with 10 bases between the two germline ends. The CDR3 consists of 13 residues. Per germline, CDR1 SGHRS and CDR2 YFSETQ. CDR3 nucleotides: TGCGCCAGCAGCCCCGGAGGAACCTACGAGCAGTACTTC. It is translated as CASSPGGTYEQYF.

The chain carries TRBV30 and TRBJ1-4, with D uncertain. Trimming left V 0 bases short and J 9 bases short, with 14 bases between. This CDR3 contains 14 residues. The V gene's germline CDR1 is GTSNPN and CDR2 SVGIG (reference sequence). The DNA for the CDR3 is TGTGCCTGGAGTGTACGGGCTCCTTCCCAAAAACTGTTTTTT. It codes for CAWSVRAPSQKLFF. The full variable domain, in which reference TRBV30 and TRBJ1-4 provide the parts outside the CDR3, is SQTIHQWPATLVQPVGSPLSLECTVEGTSNPNLYWYRQAAGRGLQLLFYSVGIGQISSEVPQNLSASRPQDRQFILSSKKLLLSDSGFYLCAWSVRAPSQKLFFGSGTQLSVL.

This sequence joins TRBV6-8 and TRBJ2-7; D is unclear. The CDR3 runs to 13 residues. Per germline, CDR1 MNHGY and CDR2 SAAAGT. Trimming left V 6 bases short and J 1 base short, with 10 bases between. The CDR3 DNA is TGTGCCAGCAGCCGTGGTCTATCCTACGAGCAGTACTTC. Amino acids: CASSRGLSYEQYF.

The table lists this clone with a few counts. The rearrangement joins TRBV7-9 to TRBJ1-2; D might be TRBD1 (6 bases). Between the trimmed V and J ends, which lost 2 bases and 4 bases, there was a span of 11 bases. Per the germline V gene, CDR1 is SEHNR and CDR2 is FQNEAQ (reference sequence). The CDR3 contains 14 residues. CDR3 DNA sequence: TGTGCCAGCAGCTTACACCAGGACAGCTATGGCTACACCTTC. Its translation is CASSLHQDSYGYTF.

The chain couples TRBV5-1 to TRBJ2-1; 7 bases fit TRBD1. The CDR3 spans 14 residues. The junction had 7 bases not matched to a gene; V was cut back by 6 bases and J by 4 bases. Germline CDR1 and CDR2: SGHRS and YFSETQ. Here the CDR3 reads CASMGRGQYNEQFF. The CDR3 nucleotides read TGCGCCAGCATGGGTAGGGGGCAATACAATGAGCAGTTCTTC. Supplemented by reference TRBV5-1 and TRBJ2-1, the full variable domain reads KAGVTQTPRYLIKTRGQQVTLSCSPISGHRSVSWYQQTPGQGLQFLFEYFSETQRNKGNFPGRFSGRQFSNSRSEMNVSTLELGDSALYLCASMGRGQYNEQFFGPGTRLTVL.

V is TRBV19 and J is TRBJ2-7; D remains ambiguous. The germline V gene has CDR1 LNHDA and CDR2 SQIVND (reference sequence). The germline V and J ends were trimmed by 3 bases and 5 bases, with 8 bases remaining between them. The CDR3 has 12 amino acids. CDR3 in DNA: TGTGCCAGTAGTATGGGTGGACACGAGCAGTACTTC. Translated: CASSMGGHEQYF.

The rearrangement uses TRBV19 and TRBJ2-5; tentatively, D is TRBD1 or TRBD2 (6 bases each). The germline gives CDR1 LNHDA, CDR2 SQIVND (reference sequence). The CDR3 contains 14 residues. V gave up 7 bases and J gave up 5 bases, with 17 bases separating them. The CDR3 reads CASTSEGGQETQYF. The CDR3 DNA follows: TGTGCCAGTACTAGCGAGGGGGGTCAGGAGACCCAGTACTTC.

This chain joins TRBV5-4 and TRBJ2-2, with D unresolved. The CDR3 has 14 amino acids. Germline V gives CDR1 SGHNT, CDR2 YYREEE (reference sequence). The germline V and J ends were trimmed by 0 bases and 1 base, with 4 bases remaining between them. The CDR3 reads CASSLGQNTGELFF. For the CDR3, the DNA is TGTGCCAGCAGCTTGGGACAGAACACCGGGGAGCTGTTTTTT.

V and J are TRBV7-2 and TRBJ1-4, with D possibly TRBD1 on 5 matching bases. Trimming stripped 5 bases from V and 8 bases from J, with 21 bases between. Germline V gives CDR1 SGHTA, CDR2 FQGNSA. CDR3 length: 16 residues. CDR3 amino acids: CASSAKGVRESEKLFF. For the CDR3, the DNA is TGTGCCAGCAGCGCAAAAGGGGTCAGGGAAAGCGAAAAACTGTTTTTT.

In this sample, this clone turned up once. CDR3 nucleotides: TGTGCCAGCAGTGCGCTAGTGGGGGCGAATGGCTACACCTTC. Translated, it gives CASSALVGANGYTF. J is TRBJ1-2 and V is TRBV28, with D possibly matching TRBD1 (6 bases). The CDR3 is 14 amino acids. Germline V lookup: CDR1 MDHEN, CDR2 SYDVKM. The V end lost 5 bases, the J end lost 6 bases, and 16 bases lay between the germline ends.

The rearrangement joins TRBV19 to TRBJ2-6; perhaps TRBD1 as D (5 bases). This CDR3 comprises 16 residues. Germline V gene data show CDR1 as LNHDA and CDR2 as SQIVND (reference sequence). The germline V and J ends were trimmed by 7 bases and 1 base, with 14 bases remaining between them. The CDR3 loop reads CASNALQVSGANVLTF. The CDR3 bases are TGTGCCAGTAACGCCTTACAGGTTTCTGGGGCCAACGTCCTGACTTTC.

The gene calls are TRBV2 and TRBJ1-6, with D unresolved. Germline V gives CDR1 SNHLY, CDR2 FYNNEI. The germline V and J ends were trimmed by 4 bases and 9 bases, with 7 bases remaining between them. The CDR3 loop spans 12 amino acids. CDR3: CASSAGVSPLHF. CDR3 nucleotide sequence: TGTGCCAGCAGTGCTGGGGTTTCACCCCTCCACTTT.